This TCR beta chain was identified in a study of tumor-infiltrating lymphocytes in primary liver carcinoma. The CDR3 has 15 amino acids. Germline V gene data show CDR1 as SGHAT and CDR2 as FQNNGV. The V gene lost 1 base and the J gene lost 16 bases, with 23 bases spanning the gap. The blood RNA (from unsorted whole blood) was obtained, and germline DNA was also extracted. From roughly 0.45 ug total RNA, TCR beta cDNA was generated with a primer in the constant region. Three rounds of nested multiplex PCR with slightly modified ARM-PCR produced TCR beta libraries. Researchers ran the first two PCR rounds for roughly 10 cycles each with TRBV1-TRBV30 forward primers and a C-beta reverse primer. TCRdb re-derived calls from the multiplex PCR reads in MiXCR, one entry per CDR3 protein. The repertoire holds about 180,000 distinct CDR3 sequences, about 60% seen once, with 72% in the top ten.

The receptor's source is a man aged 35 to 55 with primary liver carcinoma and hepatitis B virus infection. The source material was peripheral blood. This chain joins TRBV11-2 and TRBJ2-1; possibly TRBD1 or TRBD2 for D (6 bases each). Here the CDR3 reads CASSLGSLGGGVQFF. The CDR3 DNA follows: TGTGCCAGCAGCTTAGGGAGCCTAGGAGGGGGTGTGCAATTCTTC.